One TCR beta chain is described in this entry. Isolated RNA was reverse transcribed into cDNA used as the sequencing template. Generated by immunoSEQ multiplex PCR, the TCRdb table keeps only in-frame clones and is missing some. The profile shows roughly 150,000 clones, more than 75% of them singletons. This entry comes from a study of CD8+ T cells in alopecia areata. V gave up 7 bases and J gave up 6 bases, with 7 bases separating them. The CDR3 contains 11 residues. The germline CDR1 and CDR2 sequences are SEHNR and FQNEAQ (reference sequence). The material sequenced was CD8+ T cells sorted from blood, taken at week 0. The TCR originated in a human donor with alopecia areata. The chain uses TRBV7-9 and TRBJ2-1; D is uncertain. The CDR3 DNA reads TGTGCCAGCACCAAATTCAATGAGCAGTTCTTC. Encoded protein: CASTKFNEQFF.